Listed below are T cell receptor beta chains from one sample, sequenced in a study of human T cells and chemical hapten exposure. A single record per CDR3 protein comes from TCRdb applying MiXCR to the RACE reads. The repertoire holds fewer than 45,000 distinct CDR3 sequences, around 3.8% seen once, with 20% to 30% in the top ten. The sequences come from whole blood, collected in connection with sensitization to the hapten diphenylcyclopropenone (DPC). These receptors were collected from a man aged 50 to 60 with alopecia areata. Some clones in this sample may be carry-over from other donors' samples. Each CDR3 is given with its conserved first and last residue. A D gene is named only where the DNA matches it firmly. The size field reads once, few, many or a size class.

d_gene: NA
v_gene: TRBV28
abundance: many
j_gene: TRBJ2-3
CDR3nt: TGTGCCAGCAGACCTGAGGGGGCAGATACGCAGTATTTT
CDR3aa: CASRPEGADTQYF

d_gene: NA
v_gene: TRBV16
abundance: many
j_gene: TRBJ2-6
CDR3nt: TGTGCCAGCAGCCAAACGGGGTACTCTGGGGCCAACGTCCTGACTTTC
CDR3aa: CASSQTGYSGANVLTF

d_gene: NA
v_gene: TRBV4-3
abundance: many
j_gene: TRBJ1-1
CDR3nt: TGCGCCAGCAGCCAATCGGGGTCAGGCGGGGGAACTGAAGCTTTCTTT
CDR3aa: CASSQSGSGGGTEAFF

d_gene: NA
v_gene: TRBV7-2
abundance: many
j_gene: TRBJ1-5
CDR3nt: TGTGCCAGCAGCTTAGCGGCAGGAGGCCAGCCCCAGCATTTT
CDR3aa: CASSLAAGGQPQHF

d_gene: NA
v_gene: TRBV27
abundance: few
j_gene: TRBJ2-1
CDR3nt: TGTGCCAGCAGAGACAGGCCTAGGGATGAGCAGTTCTTC
CDR3aa: CASRDRPRDEQFF

d_gene: NA
v_gene: TRBV10-2
abundance: many
j_gene: TRBJ1-6
CDR3nt: TGCGCCAGCAGTGAGTCCCCGGATTCACCCCTCCACTTT
CDR3aa: CASSESPDSPLHF

d_gene: NA
v_gene: TRBV15
abundance: many
j_gene: TRBJ2-5
CDR3nt: TGTGCCACCAGCAAGCGACTAAGGTCAACACAAGAGACCCAGTACTTC
CDR3aa: CATSKRLRSTQETQYF

d_gene: TRBD2
v_gene: TRBV7-3
abundance: many
j_gene: TRBJ2-1
CDR3nt: TGTGCCAGCAGCTTAACCCCGGGAGGCGGTAATGAGCAGTTCTTC
CDR3aa: CASSLTPGGGNEQFF

d_gene: TRBD1
v_gene: TRBV29-1
abundance: many
j_gene: TRBJ2-7
CDR3nt: TGCAGCGTCACCTCCCAGGGGGCGAGGGGGGAGCAGTACTTC
CDR3aa: CSVTSQGARGEQYF

d_gene: NA
v_gene: TRBV12-3/TRBV12-4
abundance: many
j_gene: TRBJ2-2
CDR3nt: TGTGCCAGCAGTTTCCGAATCGGGGAGCTGTTTTTT
CDR3aa: CASSFRIGELFF